This is a list of T cell receptor beta chains from one sample in a study of identical twins. TCRdb re-called the 5' RACE reads through MiXCR, storing one row per CDR3 protein. The data contain some 190,000 distinct CDR3 sequences, approximately 15% of them singletons. This sample also belongs to another study, concerning T cells expressing NK-cell markers.

Specimen: CD8+ T cells sorted from blood. Receptor source: a woman aged 18-35 years in good health. CDR3s include the opening cysteine and the closing phenylalanine or tryptophan. The D gene is left open where the match is weak. Some rows mark clone size as missing; the rest say once, few, many or name a class of expanded clone.

V gene: TRBV15; J gene: TRBJ2-3; D gene: NA; clone size: many; CDR3 protein: CATSIERGIEDTDTQYF; CDR3 DNA: TGTGCCACCAGCATCGAACGAGGTATAGAGGACACAGATACGCAGTATTTT
V gene: TRBV11-2; J gene: TRBJ2-5; D gene: NA; clone size: NA; CDR3 protein: CASSFLAPQETQYF; CDR3 DNA: TGTGCCAGCAGCTTTCTGGCCCCCCAGGAGACCCAGTACTTC
V gene: TRBV4-1; J gene: TRBJ2-3; D gene: TRBD2; clone size: NA; CDR3 protein: CASSQEMQRGVDTQYF; CDR3 DNA: TGCGCCAGCAGCCAAGAGATGCAACGGGGGGTGGATACGCAGTATTTT
V gene: TRBV12-3/TRBV12-4; J gene: TRBJ1-2; D gene: NA; clone size: few; CDR3 protein: CASSFQPYGYTF; CDR3 DNA: TGTGCCAGCAGTTTTCAGCCCTATGGCTACACCTTC
V gene: TRBV12-3/TRBV12-4; J gene: TRBJ2-3; D gene: TRBD2; clone size: few; CDR3 protein: CASSWTSFFDTQYF; CDR3 DNA: TGTGCCAGCAGCTGGACTAGTTTTTTTGATACGCAGTATTTT
V gene: TRBV5-5; J gene: TRBJ2-1; D gene: TRBD2; clone size: few; CDR3 protein: CASSLASGVYNEQFF; CDR3 DNA: TGTGCCAGCAGCTTGGCTAGCGGGGTTTACAATGAGCAGTTCTTC
V gene: TRBV15; J gene: TRBJ2-2; D gene: TRBD2; clone size: few; CDR3 protein: CATSSATSAENTGELFF; CDR3 DNA: TGTGCCACCAGCAGCGCCACTAGCGCCGAAAATACCGGGGAGCTGTTTTTT
V gene: TRBV6-4; J gene: TRBJ2-3; D gene: NA; clone size: few; CDR3 protein: CASSDSRGQGADTQYF; CDR3 DNA: TGTGCCAGCAGTGACTCGAGAGGGCAGGGCGCAGATACGCAGTATTTT
V gene: TRBV5-4; J gene: TRBJ2-5; D gene: NA; clone size: NA; CDR3 protein: CASSLRQQETQYF; CDR3 DNA: TGTGCCAGCAGCTTACGACAGCAAGAGACCCAGTACTTC
V gene: TRBV15; J gene: TRBJ2-5; D gene: TRBD1; clone size: NA; CDR3 protein: CATSRDKRDRGYQETQYF; CDR3 DNA: TGTGCCACCAGCAGAGATAAACGGGACAGGGGTTACCAAGAGACCCAGTACTTC
V gene: TRBV13; J gene: TRBJ2-1; D gene: TRBD2; clone size: few; CDR3 protein: CASSSLAGVRDNEQFF; CDR3 DNA: TGTGCCAGCAGCTCCTTAGCGGGAGTGCGGGATAATGAGCAGTTCTTC
V gene: TRBV3-1; J gene: TRBJ1-5; D gene: NA; clone size: NA; CDR3 protein: CASSLPGSQPQHF; CDR3 DNA: TGTGCCAGCAGCCTCCCCGGTTCCCAGCCCCAGCATTTT
V gene: TRBV29-1; J gene: TRBJ2-1; D gene: NA; clone size: many; CDR3 protein: CSVEDRSANNEQFF; CDR3 DNA: TGCAGCGTTGAGGACCGATCCGCCAACAATGAGCAGTTCTTC
V gene: TRBV5-5; J gene: TRBJ2-7; D gene: TRBD1; clone size: few; CDR3 protein: CASSIRQGYEQYF; CDR3 DNA: TGTGCCAGCAGCATCAGACAGGGCTACGAGCAGTACTTC
V gene: TRBV14; J gene: TRBJ2-5; D gene: NA; clone size: few; CDR3 protein: CASSRTISETQYF; CDR3 DNA: TGTGCCAGCAGCCGGACTATATCTGAGACCCAGTACTTC
V gene: TRBV28; J gene: TRBJ2-7; D gene: NA; clone size: NA; CDR3 protein: CASSLRGGGEQYF; CDR3 DNA: TGTGCCAGCAGTTTGCGGGGAGGGGGCGAGCAGTACTTC
V gene: TRBV6-5; J gene: TRBJ2-1; D gene: NA; clone size: NA; CDR3 protein: CASSYSGGSAGEQFF; CDR3 DNA: TGTGCCAGCAGTTACTCGGGGGGCTCCGCCGGTGAGCAGTTCTTC
V gene: TRBV7-2; J gene: TRBJ2-2; D gene: TRBD2; clone size: NA; CDR3 protein: CASGTSLRELFF; CDR3 DNA: TGTGCCAGCGGGACTAGTCTGAGGGAGCTGTTTTTT
V gene: TRBV16; J gene: TRBJ1-6; D gene: NA; clone size: NA; CDR3 protein: CASSQSQRPNSPLHF; CDR3 DNA: TGTGCCAGCAGCCAATCACAGCGGCCGAATTCACCCCTCCACTTT
V gene: TRBV29-1; J gene: TRBJ1-3; D gene: TRBD1; clone size: few; CDR3 protein: CSAAGGSGNTIYF; CDR3 DNA: TGCAGCGCCGCAGGGGGGTCTGGAAACACCATATATTTT
V gene: TRBV20-1; J gene: TRBJ2-1; D gene: TRBD2; clone size: NA; CDR3 protein: CSARQLAGVLNEQFF; CDR3 DNA: TGCAGTGCTAGACAACTAGCGGGAGTGTTGAATGAGCAGTTCTTC
V gene: TRBV7-9; J gene: TRBJ2-1; D gene: TRBD1; clone size: few; CDR3 protein: CASSSTGTGFYNEQFF; CDR3 DNA: TGTGCCAGCAGCTCAACGGGGACAGGATTTTACAATGAGCAGTTCTTC
V gene: TRBV27; J gene: TRBJ1-6; D gene: TRBD1; clone size: once; CDR3 protein: CASTLGQGNSPLHF; CDR3 DNA: TGTGCCAGCACCCTGGGACAGGGGAATTCACCCCTCCACTTT
V gene: TRBV12-3/TRBV12-4; J gene: TRBJ2-1; D gene: TRBD1; clone size: few; CDR3 protein: CASGTGSYNEQFF; CDR3 DNA: TGTGCCAGTGGGACAGGGTCCTACAATGAGCAGTTCTTC
V gene: TRBV3-1; J gene: TRBJ2-1; D gene: TRBD2; clone size: NA; CDR3 protein: CASTRGGGSYNEQFF; CDR3 DNA: TGTGCCAGCACTAGAGGCGGGGGGTCCTACAATGAGCAGTTCTTC
V gene: TRBV6-1; J gene: TRBJ2-3; D gene: NA; clone size: few; CDR3 protein: CASKEGDGGDTQYF; CDR3 DNA: TGTGCCAGCAAGGAGGGCGACGGTGGGGATACGCAGTATTTT
V gene: TRBV7-9; J gene: TRBJ1-1; D gene: NA; clone size: NA; CDR3 protein: CASSLGGVEAFF; CDR3 DNA: TGTGCCAGCAGCTTAGGAGGTGTTGAAGCTTTCTTT
V gene: TRBV12-3/TRBV12-4; J gene: TRBJ2-7; D gene: TRBD1; clone size: many; CDR3 protein: CASSLGTGGLEQYF; CDR3 DNA: TGTGCCAGCAGCCTCGGGACAGGGGGGCTCGAGCAGTACTTC
V gene: TRBV5-6; J gene: TRBJ2-7; D gene: TRBD1; clone size: few; CDR3 protein: CASSPGTGVNEQYF; CDR3 DNA: TGTGCCAGCAGCCCCGGGACAGGGGTTAACGAGCAGTACTTC
V gene: TRBV3-1; J gene: TRBJ2-6; D gene: NA; clone size: NA; CDR3 protein: CASSQEEGSGANVLTF; CDR3 DNA: TGTGCCAGCAGCCAAGAGGAGGGCTCCGGGGCCAACGTCCTGACTTTC
V gene: TRBV12-3/TRBV12-4; J gene: TRBJ2-1; D gene: NA; clone size: NA; CDR3 protein: CASTLRLGIEQFF; CDR3 DNA: TGTGCCAGCACCCTTCGCCTAGGGATCGAGCAGTTCTTC
V gene: TRBV12-3/TRBV12-4; J gene: TRBJ2-4; D gene: NA; clone size: few; CDR3 protein: CASSSGTLTLAKNIQYF; CDR3 DNA: TGTGCCAGCAGTTCTGGGACCCTTACTTTAGCCAAAAACATTCAGTACTTC
V gene: TRBV20-1; J gene: TRBJ2-1; D gene: TRBD2; clone size: NA; CDR3 protein: CSARDQGGGPLLDEQFF; CDR3 DNA: TGCAGTGCTAGAGATCAGGGCGGGGGGCCCCTTCTAGATGAGCAGTTCTTC
V gene: TRBV27; J gene: TRBJ2-3; D gene: NA; clone size: NA; CDR3 protein: CASSLNEGLFTDTQYF; CDR3 DNA: TGTGCCAGCAGTTTGAACGAGGGTTTGTTTACAGATACGCAGTATTTT
V gene: TRBV10-3; J gene: TRBJ2-7; D gene: NA; clone size: few; CDR3 protein: CAISEGGFSYEQYF; CDR3 DNA: TGTGCCATCAGTGAGGGGGGCTTCTCCTACGAGCAGTACTTC
V gene: TRBV13; J gene: TRBJ1-2; D gene: TRBD1; clone size: NA; CDR3 protein: CASSLVGTEFSF; CDR3 DNA: TGTGCCAGCAGCTTAGTGGGGACAGAGTTCTCCTTC
V gene: TRBV7-9; J gene: TRBJ2-7; D gene: NA; clone size: many; CDR3 protein: CASSSPEGYEQYF; CDR3 DNA: TGTGCCAGCAGTTCCCCAGAGGGCTACGAGCAGTACTTC
V gene: TRBV12-3/TRBV12-4; J gene: TRBJ2-7; D gene: NA; clone size: few; CDR3 protein: CASSLGFTYEQYF; CDR3 DNA: TGTGCCAGCAGTTTGGGCTTCACTTACGAGCAGTACTTC
V gene: TRBV21-1; J gene: TRBJ2-4; D gene: NA; clone size: NA; CDR3 protein: CASSPGGQDKNIQYF; CDR3 DNA: TGTGCCAGCAGCCCGGGGGGACAGGACAAAAACATTCAGTACTTC
V gene: TRBV7-8; J gene: TRBJ1-1; D gene: NA; clone size: NA; CDR3 protein: CASSLADSLNTEAFF; CDR3 DNA: TGTGCCAGCAGCTTAGCGGACAGCTTGAACACTGAAGCTTTCTTT
V gene: TRBV5-1; J gene: TRBJ2-3; D gene: NA; clone size: few; CDR3 protein: CASSFLGSTDTQYF; CDR3 DNA: TGCGCCAGCAGCTTCCTGGGGAGCACAGATACGCAGTATTTT
V gene: TRBV15; J gene: TRBJ1-1; D gene: NA; clone size: NA; CDR3 protein: CATSRDFGRGTEAFF; CDR3 DNA: TGTGCCACCAGCAGAGATTTTGGGAGAGGGACTGAAGCTTTCTTT
V gene: TRBV9; J gene: TRBJ1-2; D gene: NA; clone size: few; CDR3 protein: CASSVGGSYYTF; CDR3 DNA: TGTGCCAGCAGCGTAGGGGGGTCCTACTACACCTTC
V gene: TRBV12-3/TRBV12-4; J gene: TRBJ2-2; D gene: NA; clone size: NA; CDR3 protein: CASRGGGRTGELFF; CDR3 DNA: TGTGCCAGCAGAGGAGGGGGGAGAACCGGGGAGCTGTTTTTT
V gene: TRBV15; J gene: TRBJ1-2; D gene: NA; clone size: NA; CDR3 protein: CATSRDRTDDGYTF; CDR3 DNA: TGTGCCACCAGCAGAGATCGGACGGATGATGGCTACACCTTC
V gene: TRBV5-1; J gene: TRBJ2-7; D gene: NA; clone size: NA; CDR3 protein: CASSLGAHYEQYF; CDR3 DNA: TGCGCCAGCAGCTTGGGGGCCCACTACGAGCAGTACTTC
V gene: TRBV12-5; J gene: TRBJ2-7; D gene: NA; clone size: NA; CDR3 protein: CASGLVLREWEQYF; CDR3 DNA: TGTGCTAGTGGTTTGGTACTACGGGAGTGGGAGCAGTACTTC
V gene: TRBV5-1; J gene: TRBJ2-7; D gene: NA; clone size: NA; CDR3 protein: CASSETDYEQYF; CDR3 DNA: TGCGCCAGCAGCGAGACAGACTACGAGCAGTACTTC
V gene: TRBV5-1; J gene: TRBJ2-2; D gene: NA; clone size: few; CDR3 protein: CASSFSPNTGELFF; CDR3 DNA: TGCGCCAGCAGCTTTTCGCCGAACACCGGGGAGCTGTTTTTT